The rows below give T cell receptor beta chains drawn from one sample of a study of cytomegalovirus exposure and HLA in healthy donors. The method was immunoSEQ multiplex PCR; TCRdb's version includes in-frame clones alone and lacks a portion of them. This table has a few hundred thousand clones, about 90% appearing once. The sequenced sample was PBMCs. These receptors came from a woman younger than 30 in good health and CMV-seronegative. Both conserved end residues are part of each CDR3. A D gene is named only where the DNA matches it firmly. Clone size is given for some rows only: seen once, a few or many times, or a class if the clone is expanded.

v_call	clone_size	d_call	j_call	cdr3_aa	cdr3_nt
TRBV6-1	NA	TRBD1	TRBJ1-2	CASSETGGDLTYGYTF	TGTGCCAGCAGTGAGACAGGGGGCGATCTAACCTATGGCTACACCTTC
TRBV27	NA	NA	TRBJ2-1	CASSLIGLGSSYNEQFF	TGTGCCAGCAGTTTAATTGGGCTTGGGTCCTCCTACAATGAGCAGTTCTTC
TRBV9	NA	TRBD1	TRBJ2-7	CASSVGPGQGYEQYF	TGTGCCAGCAGCGTAGGACCGGGACAGGGATACGAGCAGTACTTC
TRBV27	once	TRBD2	TRBJ2-3	CASSPRLAADTQYF	TGTGCCAGCAGTCCACGACTAGCTGCGGATACGCAGTATTTT
TRBV19	NA	NA	TRBJ1-5	CASRRMVAQNSNQPQHF	TGTGCCAGTAGAAGGATGGTCGCACAGAATAGCAATCAGCCCCAGCATTTT
TRBV27	NA	NA	TRBJ1-1	CASSGQLMNTEAFF	TGTGCCAGCAGTGGACAGCTTATGAACACTGAAGCTTTCTTT
TRBV5-4	NA	TRBD2	TRBJ2-7	CASSSGLAGSYEQYF	TGTGCCAGCAGCTCGGGACTAGCGGGTTCCTACGAGCAGTACTTC
TRBV2	few	TRBD1	TRBJ1-2	CASSADRDYYGYTF	TGTGCCAGCAGCGCGGACAGGGATTACTATGGCTACACCTTC
TRBV5-4	NA	NA	TRBJ1-1	CASSWEGTEAFF	TGTGCCAGCAGCTGGGAGGGCACTGAAGCTTTCTTT
TRBV19	NA	NA	TRBJ2-7	CASSSGALYEQYF	TGTGCCAGTAGTAGTGGGGCTTTATACGAGCAGTACTTC
TRBV2	NA	TRBD2	TRBJ2-3	CASSDALERLAGEDTQYF	TGTGCCAGCAGTGACGCCCTTGAGAGACTAGCGGGAGAAGATACGCAGTATTTT
TRBV6-5	NA	TRBD2	TRBJ2-1	CASSSSGVYNEQFF	TGTGCCAGCAGCTCTAGCGGGGTCTACAATGAGCAGTTCTTC
TRBV6-1	NA	NA	TRBJ1-2	CASSEGNREGGYTF	TGTGCCAGCAGTGAAGGGAACAGGGAGGGGGGCTACACCTTC
TRBV7-2	NA	NA	TRBJ2-1	CASSLAGSSYNEQFF	TGTGCCAGCAGCTTAGCTGGGAGCTCCTACAATGAGCAGTTCTTC
TRBV7-6	NA	NA	TRBJ2-3	CASSQLRANTDTQYF	TGTGCCAGCAGCCAGCTCAGGGCTAACACAGATACGCAGTATTTT
TRBV18	NA	TRBD2	TRBJ2-7	CASSASGSVSYEQYF	TGTGCCAGCTCAGCTAGCGGCAGTGTCTCCTACGAGCAGTACTTC
TRBV29-1	NA	TRBD2	TRBJ2-1	CSVEVEWGLPSGRALEAYNEQFF	TGCAGCGTTGAAGTGGAATGGGGCCTCCCTAGCGGGAGGGCTTTAGAAGCCTACAATGAGCAGTTCTTC
TRBV4-2	once	TRBD2	TRBJ2-1	CASSQGLAGGGYNEQFF	TGTGCCAGCAGCCAAGGACTAGCGGGTGGGGGCTACAATGAGCAGTTCTTC
TRBV2	once	NA	TRBJ2-1	CASNKETSYNEQFF	TGTGCCAGCAATAAGGAGACCTCCTACAATGAGCAGTTCTTC
TRBV27	once	TRBD1	TRBJ1-2	CASSLDRANYGYTF	TGTGCCAGCAGTTTGGACAGGGCTAACTATGGCTACACCTTC
TRBV28	once	TRBD2	TRBJ2-7	CASSLAPGLAVYEQYF	TGTGCCAGCAGTTTGGCTCCGGGACTAGCGGTCTACGAGCAGTACTTC
TRBV6-6	NA	TRBD1	TRBJ1-4	CASSRGTGDEKLFF	TGTGCCAGCAGCCGCGGGACAGGGGACGAAAAACTGTTTTTT
TRBV15	NA	TRBD2	TRBJ2-5	CATSRVSGTSAETQYF	TGTGCCACCAGCAGGGTATCCGGGACTAGCGCAGAGACCCAGTACTTC
TRBV7-2	NA	TRBD1	TRBJ2-7	CASSRTGGWSYEQYF	TGTGCCAGCAGTCGAACAGGGGGCTGGTCCTACGAGCAGTACTTC
TRBV5-1	NA	TRBD1	TRBJ2-7	CASSLDRVGGEQYF	TGCGCCAGCAGCCTGGACAGGGTGGGCGGCGAGCAGTACTTC
TRBV15	once	TRBD2	TRBJ2-1	CATKREGAYNEQFF	TGTGCCACTAAGCGGGAGGGGGCCTACAATGAGCAGTTCTTC
TRBV29-1	NA	TRBD2	TRBJ2-1	CSTTSGSAYNEQFF	TGCAGCACGACTAGCGGGAGCGCCTACAATGAGCAGTTCTTC
TRBV28	NA	NA	TRBJ2-7	CASSFGGPYEQYF	TGTGCCAGCAGTTTCGGCGGGCCCTACGAGCAGTACTTC
TRBV6-6	few	NA	TRBJ1-2	CASSYGRGYGYTF	TGTGCCAGCAGTTACGGGCGGGGGTATGGCTACACCTTC
TRBV7-9	NA	NA	TRBJ2-6	CASSLAGGSSGANVLTF	TGTGCCAGCAGCTTAGCGGGCGGGTCTTCTGGGGCCAACGTCCTGACTTTC
TRBV15	once	TRBD2	TRBJ2-3	CATRRREGVDTQYF	TGTGCCACCAGGAGGCGGGAGGGGGTAGATACGCAGTATTTT
TRBV11-2	NA	NA	TRBJ2-7	CASSLVQEGSYEQYF	TGTGCCAGCAGCTTAGTCCAGGAGGGCTCCTACGAGCAGTACTTC
TRBV28	NA	TRBD1	TRBJ2-5	CASSKTGGEETQYF	TGTGCCAGCAGTAAGACAGGGGGCGAAGAGACCCAGTACTTC
TRBV4-3	NA	TRBD2	TRBJ2-2	CASSQEAPGGPNTGELFF	TGCGCCAGCAGCCAAGAAGCTCCGGGAGGGCCCAACACCGGGGAGCTGTTTTTT
TRBV28	NA	NA	TRBJ2-5	CASSGDSETQYF	TGTGCCAGCAGTGGCGACTCGGAGACCCAGTACTTC
TRBV2	NA	NA	TRBJ2-7	CASRLAIEQYF	TGTGCCAGCAGGCTAGCGATTGAGCAGTACTTC
TRBV19	NA	TRBD2	TRBJ2-1	CASAIYGGTYNEQFF	TGTGCCAGTGCAATATACGGGGGGACCTACAATGAGCAGTTCTTC
TRBV29-1	NA	TRBD2	TRBJ2-7	CSGTSGSYEQYF	TGCAGCGGAACTAGCGGGAGCTACGAGCAGTACTTC
TRBV2	NA	NA	TRBJ2-1	CASRRGNEQFF	TGTGCCTCTCGACGGGGAAATGAGCAGTTCTTC
TRBV5-7	NA	NA	TRBJ2-7	CASSLARVSYEQYF	TGTGCCAGCAGCTTGGCCAGGGTTTCTTACGAGCAGTACTTC
TRBV7-9	NA	NA	TRBJ2-5	CASSLVGDAGDEETQYF	TGTGCCAGCAGCTTAGTCGGCGATGCAGGGGATGAAGAGACCCAGTACTTC
TRBV28	once	NA	TRBJ2-2	CASSFRGTGELFF	TGTGCCAGCAGTTTTAGGGGCACCGGGGAGCTGTTTTTT
TRBV7-2	NA	NA	TRBJ2-1	CASSLVGASDEQFF	TGTGCCAGCAGCTTAGTCGGGGCTAGCGATGAGCAGTTCTTC
TRBV5-6	once	TRBD2	TRBJ2-1	CASSSPLIAGGANEQFF	TGTGCCAGCAGCTCTCCTCTAATAGCGGGAGGAGCCAATGAGCAGTTCTTC
TRBV2	NA	TRBD2	TRBJ2-7	CASRPGLAGGGYEQYF	TGTGCCAGCAGACCGGGACTAGCGGGAGGGGGTTACGAGCAGTACTTC
TRBV4-3	NA	NA	TRBJ1-1	CASSQGRRGSDTEAFF	TGCGCCAGCAGCCAAGGGAGAAGAGGCAGCGACACTGAAGCTTTCTTT
TRBV25-1	NA	NA	TRBJ2-7	CASSNTLETYEQYF	TGTGCCAGCAGTAATACCCTAGAAACCTACGAGCAGTACTTC
TRBV7-2	NA	TRBD1	TRBJ1-4	CASSFSGTGEKLFF	TGTGCCAGCAGCTTCTCCGGGACAGGAGAAAAACTGTTTTTT
TRBV2	few	TRBD2	TRBJ2-3	CASSETSGGTNTQYF	TGTGCCAGCAGTGAGACTAGCGGCGGTACAAATACGCAGTATTTT